The entry that follows covers one T cell receptor (beta chain) sequence. PCR used 60 Vbeta primers and 13 Jbeta primers. Assay: immunoSEQ multiplex PCR; the TCRdb copy retains only in-frame clones and omits some. The table shows under 200,000 clones, with over 75% occurring only once. The CDR3 runs 14 residues. Trimming removed 6 bases at V and 3 bases at J, with 14 bases between. Germline CDR1 and CDR2: MGHRA and YSYEKL. The sample originates from a study of cytomegalovirus exposure and HLA in healthy donors. The receptor's source is a woman between 45 and 60 years old in good health and CMV-seronegative. The chain recombines TRBV4-1 with TRBJ2-5; possible D gene TRBD2, 6 bases. Sequenced: PBMCs. The CDR3: CASRLGRGEETQYF. In nucleotides, the CDR3 is TGCGCCAGCAGACTAGGCCGCGGGGAAGAGACCCAGTACTTC.